The table lists the clone carrying this T cell receptor beta chain with a few counts. Other DNA sequences within the sample encode an identical CDR3. This sample was included in a study of blood T cell repertoires in COVID-19. About the study: Donors in the United States, Italy and Spain gave samples during acute or convalescent COVID-19. The cDNA or gDNA used as material had been derived from T cells, B-cell-depleted T cells, or PBMCs.

Assay: immunoSEQ multiplex PCR; the TCRdb copy retains only in-frame clones and omits some. The repertoire holds about 100,000 clones, with 70% to 85% as singletons. Germline V gene lookup returns CDR1 LNHNV and CDR2 YYDKDF (reference sequence). The CDR3 is 15 residues long. Trimming shortened V by 2 bases and J by 0 bases, and 9 bases separated the two germline ends. What was sequenced was peripheral blood. The chain joins TRBV15 to TRBJ2-3, with D perhaps TRBD1 (6 bases). The source of this sequence is a man aged 60 to 69 with active or convalescent COVID-19. DNA for the CDR3: TGTGCCACCAGCAGAACAGGGAGAAGCACAGATACGCAGTATTTT. Translated, it gives CATSRTGRSTDTQYF. The variable domain in full, with the rest retrieved from reference TRBV15 and TRBJ2-3, is DAMVIQNPRYQVTQFGKPVTLSCSQTLNHNVMYWYQQKSSQAPKLLFHYYDKDFNNEADTPDNFQSRRPNTSFCFLDIRSPGLGDTAMYLCATSRTGRSTDTQYFGPGTRLTVL.